A single sample is the source of the 30 T cell receptor beta chains below, sequenced in a study of post-analysis software for immune sequencing data. General observations from the study: The five TRBV segments detected at higher frequency in patients than in controls included TRBV5-6, TRBV5-1 and TRBV20-1.

The antigens these receptors bind are not known. The TCR beta cDNA libraries carried unique molecular identifiers. TCRdb reanalysed the PCR reads using MiXCR and keeps one entry per CDR3 protein. The profile shows about 540,000 distinct CDR3 sequences, 30% to 40% of them singletons. Sequenced: blood. Every receptor here comes from a girl aged 2-17 years with multiple sclerosis.

This clonotype turned up a few times. The chain uses TRBV4-1 and TRBJ2-3, with D hard to call. Germline V gives CDR1 MGHRA, CDR2 YSYEKL. Trimming removed 1 base from V and 2 bases from J, with 7 bases in between. This CDR3 spans 14 amino acids. CDR3 in DNA: TGCGCCAGCAGCCAAGGCCTAAACACAGATACGCAGTATTTT. It yields the protein CASSQGLNTDTQYF.

V is TRBV15 and J is TRBJ1-2; D call uncertain. Deletions cut 2 bases from V and 9 bases from J, with 13 bases between. Germline assignment: CDR1 LNHNV and CDR2 YYDKDF (reference sequence). This CDR3 contains 13 residues. The CDR3 protein is CATSRIRQIRYTF. CDR3 DNA sequence: TGTGCCACCAGCAGAATCAGGCAAATACGCTACACCTTC. The full variable domain, completed using reference TRBV15 and TRBJ1-2, is DAMVIQNPRYQVTQFGKPVTLSCSQTLNHNVMYWYQQKSSQAPKLLFHYYDKDFNNEADTPDNFQSRRPNTSFCFLDIRSPGLGDTAMYLCATSRIRQIRYTFGSGTRLTVV.

This clonotype was seen a handful of times. V is TRBV20-1 and J is TRBJ1-6; 10 bases align to TRBD1. J lost 8 bases, V lost 5 bases, and 3 bases had no gene match. The CDR3 loop spans 13 amino acids. Germline V gene lookup returns CDR1 DFQATT and CDR2 SNEGSKA (reference sequence). CDR3 in amino acids: CSAPDRGHSPLHF. CDR3 bases: TGCAGTGCTCCCGACAGGGGGCATTCACCCCTCCACTTT.

This clonotype was seen a single time. The DNA of the CDR3 is TGTGCCAGCAGCTTAACAAACCTGAACACTGAAGCTTTCTTT. This codes for CASSLTNLNTEAFF. V is TRBV7-6 and J is TRBJ1-1; D is unresolved. V was shortened by 2 bases and J by 0 bases, with 7 bases between the two germline ends. Germline CDR1 is SGHVS and CDR2 is FNYEAQ. The CDR3 extends over 14 amino acids.

This clonotype was seen a handful of times. The V gene is TRBV12-3 or TRBV12-4, the J gene TRBJ2-1; 13 bases line up with TRBD2. Losses at the gene ends were 5 bases for V and 6 bases for J; bases not matched to a gene: 7. CDR3 length: 16 residues. The CDR3 bases are TGTGCCAGCAGTACCCGGGGACTAGCGGGGTTCAATGAGCAGTTCTTC. Protein: CASSTRGLAGFNEQFF.

The rearrangement links TRBV12-3 or TRBV12-4 to TRBJ1-2, with D unclear. This CDR3 contains 11 residues. Deletions cut 3 bases from V and 9 bases from J, with 8 bases between. The CDR3 DNA reads as TGTGCCAGCAGTTTCGCCGGGAGCTACACCTTC. Residues: CASSFAGSYTF.

The chain is built from TRBV7-8 and TRBJ2-7; D assignment may be TRBD1 or TRBD2 (5 bases each). This CDR3 comprises 15 residues. Germline CDR1 SGHVS, CDR2 FQNEAQ. Trimming took off 0 bases at V and 2 bases at J, with 11 bases between the two ends. The CDR3 region has the DNA TGTGCCAGCAGCTTAGCGGGGGAAAGCCCCTACGAGCAGTACTTC. Its protein product is CASSLAGESPYEQYF.

The V and J genes are TRBV27 and TRBJ2-7; tentative D call: TRBD1 (6 bases). The CDR3 spans 12 residues. Trimming took off 11 bases at V and 2 bases at J, with 13 bases between the two ends. The germline gives CDR1 MNHEY, CDR2 SMNVEV (reference sequence). CDR3 sequence reads: CAGGHSAYEQYF. The CDR3 DNA is TGTGCCGGGGGACATTCTGCCTACGAGCAGTACTTC.

The chain combines TRBV28 with TRBJ2-5; D uncertain. This CDR3 region has 14 residues. Germline-derived CDR1 and CDR2 are MDHEN and SYDVKM. Between the trimmed V and J ends, which lost 6 bases and 0 bases, there was a span of 11 bases. In nucleotides, the CDR3 is TGTGCCAGCAGGTCCCCGATGTACCAAGAGACCCAGTACTTC. Protein: CASRSPMYQETQYF.

In this sample, this clonotype turned up a few times. V and J are TRBV9 and TRBJ2-3, with 8 bases lining up with TRBD2. The CDR3 covers 16 residues. CDR1 is SGDLS and CDR2 is YYNGEE in the germline V gene. V trimming: 0 bases; J trimming: 1 base; junction bases outside the gene matches: 4. This chain's CDR3 is CASSVEPRGGTDTQYF. The DNA for the CDR3 is TGTGCCAGCAGCGTAGAGCCGCGGGGGGGCACAGATACGCAGTATTTT.

A few counts support this clonotype. The chain joins TRBV20-1 to TRBJ2-3, with TRBD1 identical over 7 bases. This CDR3 has 14 residues. Germline assignment: CDR1 DFQATT and CDR2 SNEGSKA (reference sequence). The ends lost 6 bases at V and 0 bases at J; junction bases unmatched: 6. Written as DNA, the CDR3 is TGCAGTGCCCCCGACAGGGATAGCACAGATACGCAGTATTTT. Translated, it gives CSAPDRDSTDTQYF.

This clonotype was observed a handful of times. The chain recombines TRBV29-1 with TRBJ2-3; TRBD1 matches 9 bases. This CDR3 is 15 amino acids long. CDR1 is SQVTM and CDR2 is ANQGSEA in the germline V gene. The ends lost 7 bases at V and 7 bases at J; junction bases unmatched: 15. CDR3 bases: TGCAGCGCAGGGGGGGTGGGACAGGGTGGATATACGCAGTATTTT. Its translation is CSAGGVGQGGYTQYF.

This sequence joins TRBV9 and TRBJ1-2; 9 nucleotides agree with TRBD1. CDR3 length equals 15 residues. Germline V gene data show CDR1 as SGDLS and CDR2 as YYNGEE. After removal of 3 bases from V and 8 bases from J, the junction contained 11 bases not matched to a gene. The CDR3 here is CASSGDRELLSGYTF. The CDR3 DNA is TGTGCCAGCAGCGGGGACAGGGAGCTCTTATCCGGCTACACCTTC. Looking up the rest from reference TRBV9 and TRBJ1-2 gives the full variable domain: DSGVTQTPKHLITATGQRVTLRCSPRSGDLSVYWYQQSLDQGLQFLIQYYNGEERAKGNILERFSAQQFPDLHSELNLSSLELGDSALYFCASSGDRELLSGYTFGSGTRLTVV.

This clonotype was detected once. This sequence joins TRBV28 and TRBJ2-3; the match to TRBD1 covers 8 bases. Germline V CDR1 and CDR2: MDHEN, SYDVKM. The length of the CDR3 is 16 residues. V trimming: 5 bases; J trimming: 2 bases; junction bases outside the gene matches: 9. CDR3 sequence (DNA): TGTGCCAGCAGTGACAGGGGAAGTCGGTCCACAGATACGCAGTATTTT. This gives the protein CASSDRGSRSTDTQYF.

The V and J genes are TRBV20-1 and TRBJ2-4, with TRBD2 matching over 11 bases. V gave up 5 bases and J gave up 0 bases; unmatched junction bases: 9. This CDR3 contains 17 residues. The germline V gene encodes CDR1 DFQATT and CDR2 SNEGSKA (reference sequence). The CDR3 DNA is TGCAGTGCTTGGGCTAGCGGGGGGCACCTAGCCAAAAACATTCAGTACTTC. Translated: CSAWASGGHLAKNIQYF.

The chain uses TRBV20-1 and TRBJ1-5, with TRBD1 matching over 10 bases. This CDR3 spans 16 amino acids. The germline V gene has CDR1 DFQATT and CDR2 SNEGSKA (reference sequence). The V segment lost 6 bases and the J segment 0 bases; nucleotides outside the gene matches: 8. In DNA form, the CDR3 reads TGCAGTGCAGGGACAGGGGATCCTATTAGCAATCAGCCCCAGCATTTT. This codes for CSAGTGDPISNQPQHF.

This clonotype was detected only a few times. V and J are TRBV6-1 and TRBJ1-1; a possible D gene is TRBD1 (6 bases). CDR1 and CDR2 from the germline V gene are MNHNS and SASEGT. The CDR3 loop spans 15 amino acids. Trimming stripped 6 bases from V and 2 bases from J, with 16 bases between. This chain's CDR3 is CASSRDIPLNTEAFF. DNA of the CDR3: TGTGCCAGCAGCAGGGACATCCCTCTTAACACTGAAGCTTTCTTT.

The chain joins TRBV7-8 to TRBJ2-5, with a tentative D call TRBD1 (5 bases). Looked up from germline, CDR1 is SGHVS and CDR2 is FQNEAQ. CDR3 length equals 15 residues. The ends were cut back, 1 base at V and 11 bases at J, with 20 bases in the middle. CDR3 coding DNA: TGTGCCAGCAGCTTAGTTCCGACAGCTTTTAATGAGCAGTACTTC. Its translation is CASSLVPTAFNEQYF.

A few counts support this clonotype. The gene calls are TRBV28 and TRBJ1-1; D possibly corresponds to TRBD1 (5 bases). Germline values: CDR1 MDHEN, CDR2 SYDVKM. Trimming left V 1 base short and J 0 bases short, with 9 bases between. CDR3 length equals 15 residues. The CDR3 DNA sequence: TGTGCCAGCAGTTTATCACTGACAGTGAACACTGAAGCTTTCTTT. Protein: CASSLSLTVNTEAFF.

The chain combines TRBV10-3 with TRBJ1-6, with 8 bases that match TRBD1. Unmatched junction bases numbered 12, after V lost 10 bases and J lost 13 bases. The CDR3 length is 13 residues. Germline-derived CDR1 and CDR2 are ENHRY and SYGVKD. The CDR3 nucleotides are TGTGCCACTACCCAGGGGGCAGATCTCCCCCTCCACTTT. Its protein is CATTQGADLPLHF.

This clonotype showed up just a few times. The V gene is TRBV10-2, the J gene TRBJ2-3; unclear D gene. The CDR3 sequence is 18 residues long. Germline V gives CDR1 WSHSY, CDR2 SAAADI. V lost 0 bases and J 2 bases, leaving 18 bases between the germline ends. The CDR3 sequence is CASSESRSGRKITDTQYF. CDR3 nucleotides: TGCGCCAGCAGTGAGTCGAGGTCAGGACGCAAAATCACAGATACGCAGTATTTT.

V usage is TRBV7-3 and J usage is TRBJ2-7; TRBD2 matches at 12 bases. The CDR3 contains 13 residues. Germline-derived CDR1 and CDR2 are SGHTA and FQGTGA. V was clipped by 6 bases and J by 7 bases; unmatched bases: 4. This CDR3 reads CASSLLAGGEQYF. The CDR3, as DNA: TGTGCCAGCAGTCTACTAGCGGGGGGAGAGCAGTACTTC.

This clonotype was observed once. This sequence joins TRBV4-1 and TRBJ1-5; 7 positions agree with TRBD1. The germline CDR1 and CDR2 sequences are MGHRA and YSYEKL. The CDR3 covers 18 residues. The J segment lost 2 bases and the V segment lost 2 bases, leaving 12 bases of the junction unmatched. The CDR3 sequence: CASSQSILQGMGNQPQHF. The CDR3 DNA reads as TGCGCCAGCAGCCAATCGATCCTACAGGGGATGGGCAATCAGCCCCAGCATTTT.

A few counts support this clonotype. The genes are TRBV10-3 and TRBJ2-3, with D possibly TRBD2 on 7 matching bases. This CDR3 spans 15 amino acids. V lost 3 bases and J 4 bases, leaving 14 bases between the germline ends. CDR1 and CDR2 (germline): ENHRY, SYGVKD. CDR3 nucleotides: TGTGCCATCAGTGAAATGAGGGGGGGGCCAGATACGCAGTATTTT. This codes for CAISEMRGGPDTQYF.

This clonotype showed up just a few times. The rearrangement uses TRBV20-1 and TRBJ1-6; TRBD1 is a possible D gene (5 bases). Germline V gives CDR1 DFQATT, CDR2 SNEGSKA (reference sequence). CDR3 length: 14 amino acids. The V end was cut by 4 bases, the J end by 0 bases, with 7 bases between. The CDR3 is CSATGSSYNSPLHF. The CDR3 DNA is TGCAGTGCTACAGGGAGCTCCTATAATTCACCCCTCCACTTT.

The CDR3 loop reads CASSLRGAYNSPLHF. The CDR3 bases are TGTGCCAGCAGTTTAAGGGGGGCTTATAATTCACCCCTCCACTTT. V usage is TRBV12-3 or TRBV12-4 and J usage is TRBJ1-6; D perhaps matches TRBD1 (6 bases). V was trimmed by 2 bases and J by 4 bases, leaving 9 bases between them. This CDR3 has 15 residues.

Many counts were recorded for this clonotype. The CDR3 DNA sequence: TGTGCCATCAGGGGGAAGGGCAACTATGGCTACACCTTC. It is translated as CAIRGKGNYGYTF. The rearrangement joins TRBV10-3 to TRBJ1-2; D is ambiguous. Germline loops: CDR1 ENHRY, CDR2 SYGVKD. The CDR3 spans 13 residues. Trimming pared 6 bases from V and 2 bases from J, leaving 10 bases between.

The chain uses TRBV5-1 and TRBJ2-3; the D call may be TRBD1 or TRBD2 (6 bases each). This CDR3 comprises 13 residues. V was clipped by 4 bases and J by 5 bases, with 11 bases between them. Germline V gives CDR1 SGHRS, CDR2 YFSETQ. CDR3 protein: CASSTRGGDTQYF. DNA of the CDR3: TGCGCCAGCAGCACCAGGGGAGGAGATACGCAGTATTTT.

The V and J genes are TRBV2 and TRBJ2-7; unclear D gene. Trimming removed 1 base at V and 10 bases at J, with 8 bases between. The CDR3 loop spans 11 amino acids. Per germline, CDR1 SNHLY and CDR2 FYNNEI. CDR3 DNA: TGTGCCAGCAGTGAAGGGCCTAACCAGTACTTC. It encodes CASSEGPNQYF.

The chain joins TRBV20-1 to TRBJ1-2; possible D gene TRBD1, 5 bases. This CDR3 is 14 amino acids long. V was shortened by 3 bases and J by 0 bases, with 11 bases between the two germline ends. Germline loops: CDR1 DFQATT, CDR2 SNEGSKA (reference sequence). DNA for the CDR3: TGCAGTGCTAGGTACAGGCTAGCTAACTATGGCTACACCTTC. It encodes CSARYRLANYGYTF.